The 29 T cell receptor beta chains below come from one sample, sequenced in a study of blood T cell repertoires in COVID-19. Method: immunoSEQ multiplex PCR; TCRdb's copy keeps in-frame clones and lacks some. Altogether approximately 20,000 clones are present, 80% to 90% being singletons, with the ten largest covering 3% to 4%. The source material was peripheral blood. The origin of the receptors is a human donor in a cohort sampled during active COVID-19.

This sequence joins TRBV10-3 and TRBJ1-2; 8 bases match TRBD1. V dropped 2 bases and J dropped 6; count of bases not matched to a gene: 2. The CDR3 spans 13 residues. CDR1 and CDR2 (germline): ENHRY, SYGVKD. Here the CDR3 DNA reads TGTGCCATCAGTGAGGACAGGGGCAATGGCTACACCTTC. Translating it yields CAISEDRGNGYTF.

The J gene is TRBJ2-7, the V gene TRBV6-2 or TRBV6-3, with D perhaps matching TRBD1 (5 bases). The CDR3 runs to 14 residues. With 0 bases removed from V and 6 bases from J, the gap between germline ends came to 12 bases. Germline lookup yields CDR1 MNHEY and CDR2 SVGEGT. CDR3 amino acids: CASSYSKGLGEQYF. The CDR3 bases are TGTGCCAGCAGTTACTCGAAGGGGCTCGGCGAGCAGTACTTC.

The gene calls are TRBV29-1 and TRBJ2-7; D is perhaps TRBD1 (5 bases). V was cut by 4 bases and J by 2 bases, with 15 bases left in between. Germline lookup yields CDR1 SQVTM and CDR2 ANQGSEA. The CDR3 has 14 amino acids. The CDR3 sequence: CSVASRQNPYEQYF. The DNA of the CDR3 is TGCAGCGTTGCGAGCCGACAGAACCCCTACGAGCAGTACTTC.

This sequence joins TRBV4-2 and TRBJ2-3, with TRBD2 matching 8 bases. CDR1 and CDR2 from the germline V gene are LGHNA and YNFKEQ. With V trimmed by 1 base and J by 5 bases, 8 bases remained unmatched. The CDR3 contains 16 residues. Here the CDR3 reads CASSQVPGGPQDTQYF. CDR3 sequence (DNA): TGTGCCAGCAGCCAAGTCCCGGGAGGGCCCCAAGATACGCAGTATTTT.

The chain carries TRBV12-2 and TRBJ2-5; the table assigns TRBD2, which was not confirmed against the DNA. TRBV12-2 is tagged as a pseudogene. The CDR3 is made up of 13 amino acids. This CDR3 reads CASRLALYETQYF. The CDR3 nucleotides read TGTGCAAGTCGCTTAGCGTTGTATGAGACCCAGTACTTC.

The chain combines TRBV24-1 with TRBJ2-2, with D possibly being TRBD1 (6 bases). Germline V gene sequence: CDR1 KGHDR, CDR2 SFDVKD. CDR3 length: 15 residues. V gave up 6 bases and J gave up 3 bases, with 13 bases separating them. The CDR3 DNA reads TGTGCCACCAGTTCGGTGGGGGCGGACACCGGGGAGCTGTTTTTT. It specifies CATSSVGADTGELFF.

This clone was detected only once. The J gene is TRBJ1-5, the V gene TRBV6-1, with a tentative D call TRBD1 (5 bases). CDR1 and CDR2 (germline): MNHNS, SASEGT. The length of the CDR3 is 15 residues. Trimming stripped 1 base from V and 3 bases from J, with 10 bases between. CDR3 DNA: TGTGCCAGCAGTGAAGTCAGGGCCCCCAATCAGCCCCAGCATTTT. It specifies CASSEVRAPNQPQHF.

CDR3 protein: CASSPRDRSSGANVLTF. The CDR3 DNA reads as TGTGCCAGCAGCCCTAGGGACAGGAGCTCTGGGGCCAACGTCCTGACTTTC. The chain is built from TRBV7-6 and TRBJ2-6; TRBD1 agrees at 8 bases. V was pared by 5 bases and J by 0 bases, with 6 bases of the junction left unmatched. The CDR3 covers 17 residues. CDR1 is SGHVS and CDR2 is FNYEAQ in the germline V gene.

The chain has TRBV21-1 and TRBJ2-1; TRBD1, as called in the table, went unchecked against the DNA. TRBV21-1 constitutes a pseudogene. There are 12 residues in the CDR3. The chain's CDR3 is CASEQGREEQFF. CDR3 sequence (DNA): TGTGCCAGCGAACAGGGGCGAGAAGAGCAGTTCTTC.

The V gene is TRBV28, the J gene TRBJ2-1; the match to TRBD2 covers 15 bases. V lost 4 bases and J lost 0; bases outside the gene matches: 7. The germline CDR1 and CDR2 sequences are MDHEN and SYDVKM. The CDR3 has 19 residues. DNA for the CDR3: TGTGCCAGCAGTTCCGGGACTAGCGGGAGGATGAGCTCCTACAATGAGCAGTTCTTC. This translates into CASSSGTSGRMSSYNEQFF.

The chain is built from TRBV14 and TRBJ1-1, with D hard to call. The germline V gene has CDR1 SGHDN and CDR2 FVKESK. This CDR3 spans 13 amino acids. V was cut by 5 bases and J by 0 bases, with 7 bases left in between. CDR3 region: CASSEGMNTEAFF. CDR3 sequence (DNA): TGTGCCAGCAGCGAGGGCATGAACACTGAAGCTTTCTTT. The whole variable domain, remainder taken from reference TRBV14 and TRBJ1-1, is EAGVTQFPSHSVIEKGQTVTLRCDPISGHDNLYWYRRVMGKEIKFLLHFVKESKQDESGMPNNRFLAERTGGTYSTLKVQPAELEDSGVYFCASSEGMNTEAFFGQGTRLTVV.

This clone was seen a single time. For the CDR3, the DNA is TGTGCCAGCGGATCTAGCGGGAGTTCCCACGAGCAGTACTTC. Translated, it gives CASGSSGSSHEQYF. V usage is TRBV28 and J usage is TRBJ2-7, with TRBD2 matching over 10 bases. V was clipped by 8 bases and J by 5 bases; unmatched bases: 9. This CDR3 comprises 14 residues. The V gene's germline CDR1 is MDHEN and CDR2 SYDVKM.

This rearrangement joins TRBV12-3 or TRBV12-4 to TRBJ1-1; D is ambiguous. V was clipped by 6 bases and J by 6 bases, with 11 bases between them. The CDR3 loop spans 12 amino acids. The CDR3 coding sequence is TGTGCCAGCAGCCCCGGGGTAGCTGAAGCTTTCTTT. As protein: CASSPGVAEAFF.

The chain is built from TRBV13 and TRBJ2-1; 12 bases align to TRBD2. CDR3 length: 15 amino acids. Trimming at V came to 6 bases and at J to 3 bases, leaving 3 bases not matched to a gene. In germline, CDR1 is PRHDT, CDR2 FYEKMQ (reference sequence). The chain's CDR3 is CASRRTSGIYNEQFF. DNA of the CDR3: TGTGCCAGCAGGCGGACTAGCGGGATCTACAATGAGCAGTTCTTC.

The rearrangement joins TRBV5-1 to TRBJ2-1, with 8 bases matching TRBD1. The germline V gene has CDR1 SGHRS and CDR2 YFSETQ. CDR3 size: 14 residues. V shed 4 bases and J 2 bases; nucleotides not matched to a gene: 2. The CDR3 protein is CASSPDRAYNEQFF. CDR3 nucleotides: TGCGCCAGCAGCCCGGACAGGGCCTACAATGAGCAGTTCTTC.

The gene calls are TRBV11-1 and TRBJ2-7; D might be TRBD2 (6 bases). Germline CDR1 and CDR2: SGHAT and FQDESV (reference sequence). V was pared by 5 bases and J by 4 bases, with 15 bases between. There are 14 residues in the CDR3. The CDR3 reads CASSTGTPLYEQYF. DNA of the CDR3: TGTGCCAGCAGCACCGGGACTCCTCTTTACGAGCAGTACTTC.

The chain carries TRBV7-2 and TRBJ2-7; 8 bases align to TRBD1. Germline lookup yields CDR1 SGHTA and CDR2 FQGNSA. The CDR3 is 16 residues long. V lost 4 bases and J lost 2; bases outside the gene matches: 10. The CDR3 is CASSSGGLTGTYEQYF. The CDR3 DNA reads as TGTGCCAGCAGCTCAGGGGGCCTGACAGGGACCTACGAGCAGTACTTC.

This clone was seen a single time. This chain uses TRBV3-1 (or the pseudogene TRBV3-2) with TRBJ2-7; TRBD1 agrees at 7 bases. CDR3 length: 13 amino acids. J gave up 2 bases and V 4 bases, and 2 bases lay outside the gene matches. Germline CDR1 LGHDT, CDR2 YNNKEL (reference sequence). The CDR3 DNA is TGTGCCAGCAGCCCGGGACAGCCCTACGAGCAGTACTTC. This translates into CASSPGQPYEQYF.

This sequence joins TRBV27 and TRBJ1-5; 9 bases fit TRBD1. The ends lost 6 bases at V and 1 base at J; junction bases unmatched: 4. This CDR3 is 15 amino acids long. Germline V gives CDR1 MNHEY, CDR2 SMNVEV (reference sequence). CDR3 region: CASSPDRGSNQPQHF. CDR3 bases: TGTGCCAGCAGCCCGGACAGGGGCAGCAATCAGCCCCAGCATTTT.

The chain couples TRBV28 to TRBJ1-1; D possibly corresponds to TRBD1 (6 bases). The germline CDR1 and CDR2 sequences are MDHEN and SYDVKM. This CDR3 contains 14 residues. Trimming shortened V by 5 bases and J by 6 bases, and 16 bases separated the two germline ends. The CDR3 sequence: CASSPQGTIAEAFF. The DNA of the CDR3 is TGTGCCAGCAGTCCCCAGGGGACGATCGCTGAAGCTTTCTTT.

V is TRBV27 and J is TRBJ1-6; perhaps TRBD1 as D (6 bases). Germline lookup yields CDR1 MNHEY and CDR2 SMNVEV (reference sequence). Trimming removed 4 bases from V and 6 bases from J, with 16 bases in between. The CDR3 is 16 residues long. This CDR3 reads CASSSQAGGFNSPLHF. In nucleotides, the CDR3 is TGTGCCAGCAGTTCGCAGGCGGGGGGCTTTAATTCACCCCTCCACTTT.

The chain is built from TRBV10-1 and TRBJ2-4; no definite D call. V shed 1 base and J shed 3 bases, with 7 bases lying between them. The germline CDR1 and CDR2 sequences are WNHNN and SYGVQD (reference sequence). CDR3 length equals 14 residues. This CDR3 is CASSEFDNKNIQYF. CDR3 bases: TGCGCCAGCAGTGAGTTCGACAACAAAAACATTCAGTACTTC.

This chain joins TRBV28 and TRBJ2-1; the D gene is possibly TRBD2 (5 bases). This CDR3 is built from 17 residues. Looked up from germline, CDR1 is MDHEN and CDR2 is SYDVKM. The V and J ends lost 3 bases and 1 base respectively, with 16 bases between them. CDR3 sequence reads: CASSFPGLAGSYNEQFF. The CDR3 DNA sequence: TGTGCCAGCAGTTTTCCTGGGCTAGCAGGATCCTACAATGAGCAGTTCTTC.

V and J are TRBV30 and TRBJ1-3, with D unclear. V was pared by 0 bases and J by 4 bases, with 16 bases between. The CDR3 spans 16 residues. CDR1 is GTSNPN and CDR2 is SVGIG in the germline V gene (reference sequence). This chain's CDR3 is CAWSVRSGRLGNTIYF. CDR3 nucleotide sequence: TGTGCCTGGAGTGTAAGGTCAGGCCGGCTAGGAAACACCATATATTTT.

This clone was counted a few times. V gene TRBV7-9 combines with J gene TRBJ2-7; 10 nucleotides align to TRBD1. CDR1 is SEHNR, CDR2 FQNEAQ, per germline (reference sequence). V was clipped by 5 bases and J by 1 base; unmatched bases: 5. The length of the CDR3 is 15 residues. The CDR3, as DNA: TGTGCCAGCAGCCCGGGACAGGGGAGGTCCTACGAGCAGTACTTC. Its translation is CASSPGQGRSYEQYF.

The rearrangement joins TRBV7-9 to TRBJ1-1; TRBD1 might be the D (5 bases). The CDR3 has 13 residues. Germline V CDR1 and CDR2: SEHNR, FQNEAQ (reference sequence). V gave up 5 bases and J gave up 2 bases, with 9 bases separating them. This CDR3 reads CASSPQGNTEAFF. The CDR3 DNA reads as TGTGCCAGCAGCCCTCAGGGTAACACTGAAGCTTTCTTT.

The chain combines TRBV18 with TRBJ2-2, with TRBD1 matching over 9 bases. After removal of 2 bases from V and 4 bases from J, the junction contained 11 bases not matched to a gene. CDR1 and CDR2 from the germline V gene are KGHSH and LQKENI. The CDR3 totals 18 residues. CDR3 amino acids: CASSPYKTGGGSTGELFF. DNA for the CDR3: TGTGCCAGCTCACCATATAAAACAGGGGGCGGATCCACCGGGGAGCTGTTTTTT.

The J gene is TRBJ2-3, the V gene TRBV19, with D perhaps TRBD2 (5 bases). Trimming cost V 3 bases and J 1 base, with 8 bases left between them. The CDR3 has 14 amino acids. Germline CDR1 is LNHDA and CDR2 is SQIVND (reference sequence). The CDR3: CASSIGVGTDTQYF. The CDR3 nucleotides read TGTGCCAGTAGTATCGGGGTAGGCACAGATACGCAGTATTTT.

The V and J genes are TRBV21-1 and TRBJ2-7; TRBD2, as called in the table, went unchecked against the DNA. TRBV21-1 is marked as a pseudogene. The CDR3 loop spans 14 amino acids. The CDR3 here is CASITTLNTYEQYF. Here the CDR3 DNA reads TGTGCCAGCATCACCACCCTAAATACTTACGAGCAGTACTTC.